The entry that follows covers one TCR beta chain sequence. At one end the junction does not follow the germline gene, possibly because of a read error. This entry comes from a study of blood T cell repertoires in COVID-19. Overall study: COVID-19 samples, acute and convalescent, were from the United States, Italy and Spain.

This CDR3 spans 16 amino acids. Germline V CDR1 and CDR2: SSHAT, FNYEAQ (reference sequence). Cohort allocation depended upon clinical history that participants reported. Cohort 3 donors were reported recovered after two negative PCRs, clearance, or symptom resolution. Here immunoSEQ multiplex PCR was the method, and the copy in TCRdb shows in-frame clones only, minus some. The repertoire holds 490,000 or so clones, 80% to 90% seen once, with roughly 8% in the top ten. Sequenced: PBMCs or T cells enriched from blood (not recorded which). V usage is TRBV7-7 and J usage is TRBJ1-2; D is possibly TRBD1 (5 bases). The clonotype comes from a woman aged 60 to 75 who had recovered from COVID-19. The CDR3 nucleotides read TGTGCTAGCAGCTTAGATGCTTCGACAGTCCACTATGGCTACACCTTC. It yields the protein CASSLDASTVHYGYTF.